Sequencing of this TCR beta chain was carried out in a study of T cell repertoires in cytomegalovirus infection. Study details: The authors relied on CMV epitopes, both recently identified HLA-C-restricted and well-studied HLA-B-restricted. Public TCR beta signature analysis indicated the presence of both CMV infection and matching HLA type. General observations from the study: Based on cumulative public TCR beta family frequency, carriers of CMV plus the relevant HLA were identified.

This clonotype is labeled medium-sized. Its matching antigen is unknown. V gave up 3 bases and J gave up 3 bases, with 34 bases separating them. The length of the CDR3 is 22 residues. TCRdb fed the reads into MiXCR, producing one record per CDR3 protein. The table shows fewer than 950,000 distinct CDR3 sequences, with about 33% occurring only once. The clonotype was recovered from a human donor in good health (CMV status not recorded). Some clones in this sample may be carry-over from other donors' samples. V usage is TRBV12-3 or TRBV12-4 and J usage is TRBJ2-3; perhaps D is TRBD1 or TRBD2 (5 bases each). This specimen was cultured CD8+ T cells from PBMCs, taken from culture after CMV antigen stimulation. The CDR3 nucleotides read TGTGCCAGCAGTTTGGGACCCGCTGTTATGGGGGAAGCAACTATCGTAACAGATACGCAGTATTTT. Its protein is CASSLGPAVMGEATIVTDTQYF.